This T cell receptor (beta chain) was recovered during a study of cytotoxic CD8 clonotypes in ibrutinib-treated CLL. Whole-study findings and limits: Higher circulating CD8+ T-cell counts strongly accompanied higher baseline clonality, above age-matched healthy donors.

Trimming pared 8 bases from V and 4 bases from J, leaving 12 bases between. The CDR3 totals 13 residues. Per germline, CDR1 LNHDA and CDR2 SQIVND (reference sequence). As regards this clone: Its target is not known.

Deep sequencing aimed at 1 in 200,000 to 1 in 1 million T cells' resolution. Data came from immunoSEQ multiplex PCR; TCRdb stores just in-frame clones and leaves some out. The repertoire has roughly 300,000 clones, roughly three quarters of them found once; the top ten carry approximately 5.1%. The chain links TRBV19 to TRBJ2-1; a possible D gene is TRBD1 (6 bases). This specimen consisted of PBMCs, obtained at disease progression, from a patient treated with ibrutinib. The sequence came from a human donor with chronic lymphocytic leukemia. DNA of the CDR3: TGTGCCAGTCAGGGGAAAGAGTACAATGAGCAGTTCTTC. Its protein product is CASQGKEYNEQFF. Together with reference TRBV19 and TRBJ2-1, the CDR3 gives the full variable domain: DGGITQSPKYLFRKEGQNVTLSCEQNLNHDAMYWYRQDPGQGLRLIYYSQIVNDFQKGDIAEGYSVSREKKESFPLTVTSAQKNPTAFYLCASQGKEYNEQFFGPGTRLTVL.